These 2 T cell receptor beta chains were sequenced from one sample in a study of vaccination and CD4 T cells after COVID-19. Treatment described: roughly ten-day PBMC culture with coronavirus spike peptide pools or control peptides (ViraFEST assay). The antigens of these receptors remain unknown. The Oncomine TCR Beta short-read assay was what sequenced the DNA obtained from cultured CD4+ T cells. TCRdb passed the PCR reads through MiXCR, listing each CDR3 protein once. Of 15,000 to 20,000 distinct CDR3 sequences detected, 55% to 60% appear once; the ten largest clones hold around 10%. Sequences were obtained from CD4+ T cells from blood, cultured in vitro. The receptors here all came from a human donor who had recovered from COVID-19.

The V gene is TRBV20-1, the J gene TRBJ2-7; 8 nucleotides match TRBD2. V lost 0 bases to trimming and J lost 2 bases; unmatched junction nucleotides: 9. CDR1 and CDR2 from the germline V gene are DFQATT and SNEGSKA (reference sequence). This CDR3 is built from 16 residues. The CDR3 DNA is TGCAGTGCTAGAGACCCCTTAGCGGGAACCCCCTACGAGCAGTACTTC. Protein: CSARDPLAGTPYEQYF.

This clonotype was seen more than once but under ten times. The chain employs TRBV7-3 and TRBJ2-1; D might be TRBD1 (5 bases). Per germline, CDR1 SGHTA and CDR2 FQGTGA. The CDR3 is 15 amino acids. The ends were cut back, 5 bases at V and 0 bases at J, with 11 bases in the middle. CDR3 DNA sequence: TGTGCCAGCAGCCCTCAGCAGGGCTCCTACAATGAGCAGTTCTTC. Protein sequence: CASSPQQGSYNEQFF.